This TCR beta chain was found in a study of blood T cell repertoires in COVID-19. This CDR3 comprises 17 residues. The V gene end was trimmed by 2 bases and the J gene end by 3 bases; junction bases not matched to a gene: 9. Germline-derived CDR1 and CDR2 are SGHKS and YYEKEE (reference sequence). The protocol was immunoSEQ multiplex PCR, while the TCRdb copy is restricted to in-frame clones and leaves out a portion. The table has fewer than 350,000 clones, approximately 86% seen once. This TCR was sampled from a middle-aged woman with acute COVID-19. V is TRBV5-5 and J is TRBJ2-3; 10 nucleotides align to TRBD2. Specimen: PBMCs or T cells enriched from blood (not recorded which). This chain's CDR3 is CASSFERGGSRTDTQYF. The CDR3 DNA is TGTGCCAGCAGCTTTGAGCGGGGGGGCTCCCGGACAGATACGCAGTATTTT.